The 19 T cell receptor beta chains below all came from one sample that was sequenced in a study of T cell clonality in common variable immunodeficiency. Study results and limitations: Fewer deletions and N-nucleotide insertions were reportedly seen in common variable immunodeficiency TCR beta sequences.

Clones were read by immunoSEQ multiplex PCR, and TCRdb kept only the in-frame ones, dropping some. The sample has over 20,000 clones, none seen only once. No antigen is known for these receptors. The material sequenced was peripheral blood mononuclear cells. These receptors all stem from a human donor with common variable immunodeficiency.

In the case of this clone: This may be a read error, as it is one base from a much larger clone. The read comes to an end 3 residues before the CDR3 does, leaving the germline J gene to fill in the end. The gene calls are TRBV5-5 and TRBJ1-5; possibly TRBD1 for D (6 bases). Germline lookup yields CDR1 SGHKS and CDR2 YYEKEE (reference sequence). This CDR3 has 15 amino acids. V was shortened by 1 base and J by 7 bases, with 15 bases between the two germline ends. The CDR3 DNA, read in part, is TGTGCCAGCAGCTTGTTTGGGGGCTCAGAGCAGCCC. It is translated as CASSLFGGSEQP. The full CDR3 is CASSLFGGSEQPQHF.

This clone was recorded a few times. CDR3 residues: CASSTQGYNEQFF. CDR3 DNA (partial): TGTGCCAGCAGCACTCAGGGGTACAATGAG. V and J are TRBV11-3 and TRBJ2-1; possible D gene TRBD1, 6 bases. The CDR3 is cut off 3 residues early in the read; its end comes from the germline J gene. This CDR3 has 13 residues. The germline V gene has CDR1 SGHNT and CDR2 YENEEA. Trimming removed 5 bases at V and 4 bases at J, with 9 bases between.

This clone appeared many times. The DNA ends 3 residues before the CDR3 does, and the rest of the CDR3 is filled in from the germline J gene. This chain connects TRBV7-2 to TRBJ2-5, with TRBD1 as a possible D gene (6 bases). CDR1 is SGHTA, CDR2 FQGNSA, per germline. V lost 7 bases and J 4 bases, leaving 10 bases between the germline ends. The CDR3 has 12 residues. Partial CDR3 DNA: TGTGCCAGCACCTGGGGGCGAGAGACC. Its translation is CASTWGRET. The entire CDR3 protein is CASTWGRETQYF.

Ten or more counts support this clone. The CDR3 end lies 3 residues beyond the end of the read and is filled in from the germline J gene. The chain joins TRBV6-2 or TRBV6-3 to TRBJ1-5; D unresolved. The CDR3 spans 13 residues. Germline V gene data show CDR1 as MNHEY and CDR2 as SVGEGT. Trimming pared 3 bases from V and 6 bases from J, leaving 9 bases between. The chain's CDR3 is CASSYTKGQPQHF. The part of the CDR3 DNA that was read is TGTGCCAGCAGTTATACGAAGGGTCAGCCC.

This clone was seen ten or more times. The DNA read from the CDR3 is TGCAGTGCTAGACCCCAGATCAGGGCAATTAATGAAAAA. Its protein product is CSARPQIRAINEK. The entire CDR3 is CSARPQIRAINEKLFF. The rearrangement links TRBV20-1 to TRBJ1-4, with D maybe TRBD1 (5 bases). The read comes to an end 3 residues before the CDR3 does, leaving the germline J gene to fill in the end. This CDR3 is 16 amino acids long. Germline V gene data show CDR1 as DFQATT and CDR2 as SNEGSKA (reference sequence). V lost 2 bases and J lost 4, with 17 bases in between.

This clone was counted at least ten times. The CDR3 is cut off 3 residues early in the read; its end comes from the germline J gene. The chain combines TRBV20-1 with TRBJ2-7, with 7 bases fitting TRBD1. Trimming removed 3 bases from V and 2 bases from J; junction bases left unmatched: 7. CDR1 is DFQATT, CDR2 SNEGSKA, per germline (reference sequence). The CDR3 runs to 14 residues. The CDR3 is CSARLTGIPYEQYF. The DNA read from the CDR3 is TGCAGTGCTAGGTTGACAGGGATTCCCTACGAG.

There are a few counts of this clone. Read sequence stops 3 residues before the CDR3 end, and the germline J gene provides the missing end. The V gene is TRBV11-3, the J gene TRBJ2-1, with D perhaps matching TRBD1 (6 bases). This CDR3 contains 14 residues. V was trimmed by 5 bases and J by 5 bases, leaving 13 bases between them. Germline V gene sequence: CDR1 SGHNT, CDR2 YENEEA. Incomplete CDR3 DNA: TGTGCCAGCAGCGCCGGACAGTCCCACAATGAG. Translated: CASSAGQSHNE. The CDR3 in its entirety is CASSAGQSHNEQFF.

This clone was picked up many times. Read data end 3 residues before the CDR3 end; the end is taken from the germline J gene. The chain uses TRBV5-1 and TRBJ2-2; D not certain. Trimming stripped 7 bases from V and 0 bases from J, with 10 bases between. The CDR3 is 14 amino acids. The germline CDR1 and CDR2 sequences are SGHRS and YFSETQ. The covered CDR3 bases are TGCGCCAGCGGGCTTGGTGCGAACACCGGGGAG. This encodes CASGLGANTGE. The whole CDR3 region reads CASGLGANTGELFF. The full variable domain, in which reference TRBV5-1 and TRBJ2-2 provide the parts outside the CDR3, is KAGVTQTPRYLIKTRGQQVTLSCSPISGHRSVSWYQQTPGQGLQFLFEYFSETQRNKGNFPGRFSGRQFSNSRSEMNVSTLELGDSALYLCASGLGANTGELFFGEGSRLTVL.

This clone was observed at least ten times. The CDR3 sequence: CARRGGQGNYGYTF. The DNA read from the CDR3 is TGTGCCAGGAGAGGGGGCCAGGGCAACTATGGC. This chain connects TRBV19 to TRBJ1-2; 7 bases fit TRBD1. The CDR3 end is not reached by the read, which stops 3 residues before it; the germline J gene fills it in. V was pared by 9 bases and J by 2 bases, with 9 bases of the junction left unmatched. Per germline, CDR1 LNHDA and CDR2 SQIVND (reference sequence). The CDR3 covers 14 residues.

This clone appeared many times. The read ends 3 residues early relative to the CDR3; the germline J gene fills the gap. This chain uses TRBV5-1 with TRBJ2-1; possible D gene TRBD1, 6 bases. CDR1 and CDR2 from the germline V gene are SGHRS and YFSETQ. There are 14 residues in the CDR3. Trimming left V 4 bases short and J 6 bases short, with 14 bases between. The sequenced part of the CDR3 DNA is TGCGCCAGCAGCACCTGGGGCAGGGGCAATGAG. Protein: CASSTWGRGNE. The CDR3 in full is CASSTWGRGNEQFF.

This clone was seen at least ten times. The read finishes 3 residues shy of the CDR3 end, and the germline J gene is used to complete it. This chain uses TRBV9 with TRBJ1-2; D is possibly TRBD1 (5 bases). This CDR3 spans 18 amino acids. V was shortened by 1 base and J by 1 base, with 20 bases between the two germline ends. Germline CDR1 reads SGDLS; CDR2 reads YYNGEE. CDR3 DNA, as far as it was read: TGTGCCAGCAGCGTATGCCCCCTAACTCTCAGGGTTAACTATGGC. Its protein product is CASSVCPLTLRVNYG. The full-length CDR3 reads as CASSVCPLTLRVNYGYTF.

The sample holds many counts of this clone. The read ends 3 residues early relative to the CDR3; the germline J gene fills the gap. The chain couples TRBV30 to TRBJ1-1, with 9 bases fitting TRBD1. This CDR3 has 15 amino acids. The germline V gene has CDR1 GTSNPN and CDR2 SVGIG (reference sequence). CDR3 in amino acids: CAWSSPGQGKGGAFF. The covered CDR3 bases are TGTGCCTGGAGTTCACCGGGACAGGGAAAGGGAGGG.

Many counts were recorded for this clone. The CDR3 is cut off 3 residues early in the read; its end comes from the germline J gene. This same CDR3 is encoded by further DNA sequences in the sample. The chain employs TRBV6-2 or TRBV6-3 and TRBJ2-2; a weak D match, TRBD1 (5 bases). Germline V lookup: CDR1 MNHEY, CDR2 SVGEGT. The CDR3 covers 12 residues. This CDR3 reads CASSLTASELFF. CDR3 DNA, as far as it was read: TGTGCCAGCAGCCTGACAGCTTCTGAG.

This clone was counted many times. The read halts 3 residues ahead of the CDR3 end, with the missing end drawn from the germline J gene. The V and J genes are TRBV4-2 and TRBJ1-5; D gene ambiguous. Looked up from germline, CDR1 is LGHNA and CDR2 is YNFKEQ. This CDR3 region has 12 residues. The V end lost 5 bases, the J end lost 9 bases, and 11 bases lay between the germline ends. The sequenced CDR3 bases are TGTGCCAGCAGCTTACCTTCCGGGCCC. Translated, it gives CASSLPSGP. The CDR3 in its entirety is CASSLPSGPQHF.

This clone was recorded many times. The sequenced fragment ends 3 residues before the CDR3 boundary, so the rest is inferred from the germline J gene. The V gene is TRBV4-2, the J gene TRBJ2-6; a weak D match, TRBD1 (5 bases). CDR3 length: 17 residues. CDR1 and CDR2 from the germline V gene are LGHNA and YNFKEQ. V was cut by 4 bases and J by 0 bases, with 13 bases left in between. Incomplete CDR3 DNA: TGTGCCAGCAGCCTCGAAGGGGCAAGCTCTGGGGCCAACGTC. This translates into CASSLEGASSGANV. In full, the CDR3 is CASSLEGASSGANVLTF.

At least ten counts were recorded for this clone. The DNA ends 3 residues before the CDR3 does, and the rest of the CDR3 is filled in from the germline J gene. The chain uses TRBV29-1 and TRBJ1-5; no firm D call. CDR1 and CDR2 from the germline V gene are SQVTM and ANQGSEA. The germline V and J ends were trimmed by 6 bases and 6 bases, with 12 bases remaining between them. There are 12 residues in the CDR3. The CDR3 sequence is CSVVPEGQPQHF. CDR3 bases read: TGCAGCGTAGTGCCGGAGGGTCAGCCC. The whole variable domain, filled in from reference TRBV29-1 and TRBJ1-5, reads SAVISQKPSRDICQRGTSLTIQCQVDSQVTMMFWYRQQPGQSLTLIATANQGSEATYESGFVIDKFPISRPNLTFSTLTVSNMSPEDSSIYLCSVVPEGQPQHFGDGTRLSIL.

The table lists this clone with many counts. The observed sequence ends 3 residues before the CDR3 terminus, with the missing tail filled in from the germline J gene. The rearrangement uses TRBV3-1 (or the pseudogene TRBV3-2) and TRBJ1-1, with no clear D. The CDR3 has 11 residues. CDR1 and CDR2 from the germline V gene are LGHDT and YNNKEL (reference sequence). CDR3 DNA, as far as it was read: TGTGCCAGCAGCCAAGGCGCGGAA. Translated: CASSQGAE. The CDR3, in full, reads CASSQGAEAFF.

In this sample, this clone turned up many times. The read gets to within 3 residues of the CDR3 end, and the germline J gene fills in the rest. The gene calls are TRBV7-2 and TRBJ2-1, with D possibly TRBD1 on 6 matching bases. From germline, CDR1 is SGHTA and CDR2 FQGNSA. V was pared by 4 bases and J by 3 bases, with 7 bases between. There are 13 residues in the CDR3. The sequenced part of the CDR3 DNA is TGTGCCAGCAGCTACAGGGTCTACAATGAG. This translates into CASSYRVYNE. Given in full, the CDR3 is CASSYRVYNEQFF.

This clone was counted at least ten times. The read ends 3 residues shy of where the CDR3 ends; the end is completed using the germline J gene. The chain couples TRBV18 to TRBJ2-2; 8 bases are a match to TRBD2. V lost 4 bases, J lost 7 bases, and 8 bases stayed unmatched. The V gene's germline CDR1 is KGHSH and CDR2 LQKENI. CDR3 length: 15 amino acids. The sequenced CDR3 bases are TGTGCCAGCTCACTGGAAGCGGGGGCAGGCGGGGAG. It codes for CASSLEAGAGGE. The CDR3 reads in full as CASSLEAGAGGELFF.